This TCR beta chain was found in a study of T cell responses to AZD1222 COVID-19 vaccine. General observations from the study: Just a handful of AZD1222 recipients tested seropositive at baseline. A rise in Spike-specific TCR breadth and depth followed two AZD1222 doses. Donors in the cohort were predominantly white British and more often female, and clonal diversity was possibly underestimated. Vaccine-associated CD4 TCRs spanned spike, dominant at 160-218 and 743-854.

Concerning this clone: What it binds is unknown.

This CDR3 has 13 amino acids. Germline CDR1 reads ENHRY; CDR2 reads SYGVKD. V was clipped by 6 bases and J by 3 bases; unmatched bases: 3. The protocol was immunoSEQ multiplex PCR, while the TCRdb copy is restricted to in-frame clones and leaves out a portion. The top ten clones hold 8.5% to 14% of a sample with approximately 120,000 clones, roughly 91% of them seen once. This material consisted of peripheral blood, taken on day 0 of MenACWY control vaccination. The chain carries TRBV10-3 and TRBJ2-7, with 9 bases matching TRBD1. This TCR came from an adult in good health. This CDR3 is CAIRPGQGYEQYF. CDR3 DNA: TGTGCCATCAGGCCGGGACAGGGCTACGAGCAGTACTTC.